This passage covers 25 T cell receptor beta chains from one sample sequenced in a study of cytomegalovirus exposure and HLA in healthy donors. Use of 60 Vbeta and 13 Jbeta primers characterized the PCR. Generated by immunoSEQ multiplex PCR, the TCRdb table keeps only in-frame clones and is missing some. The sample holds approximately 110,000 clones; around 67% are singletons and the top ten take around 4%. Material: PBMCs. These receptors were taken from a middle-aged woman in good health and CMV-seronegative.

J is TRBJ1-6 and V is TRBV5-1; D possibly corresponds to TRBD1 (6 bases). Per the germline V gene, CDR1 is SGHRS and CDR2 is YFSETQ. Trimming left V 1 base short and J 8 bases short, with 13 bases between. This CDR3 comprises 15 residues. For the CDR3, the DNA is TGCGCCAGCAGCTTGACAGGGTCTGAGGATTCACCCCTCCACTTT. Translating gives CASSLTGSEDSPLHF.

This rearrangement joins TRBV9 to TRBJ1-2; weak D call: TRBD1 (6 bases). The CDR3 is 14 amino acids. The ends were cut back, 2 bases at V and 6 bases at J, with 14 bases in the middle. Germline lookup yields CDR1 SGDLS and CDR2 YYNGEE. CDR3 bases: TGTGCCAGCAGCGTCGGTTCTGGGGGCGATGGCTACACCTTC. Translated, it gives CASSVGSGGDGYTF.

This clone was seen a few times. The chain employs TRBV6-5 and TRBJ1-1, with 8 bases identical to TRBD1. The CDR3 has 15 residues. V gave up 6 bases and J gave up 8 bases; unmatched junction bases: 14. Germline V gives CDR1 MNHEY, CDR2 SVGAGI. CDR3 bases: TGTGCCAGCAGATCTAGGACAGGGAGGTCGGTGGAAGCTTTCTTT. Protein product: CASRSRTGRSVEAFF.

This rearrangement joins TRBV10-3 to TRBJ2-7, with D hard to call. This CDR3 spans 14 amino acids. In germline, CDR1 is ENHRY, CDR2 SYGVKD. The V end was cut by 2 bases, the J end by 0 bases, with 8 bases between. CDR3 sequence reads: CAISEIGNSYEQYF. DNA for the CDR3: TGTGCCATCAGTGAGATTGGCAACTCCTACGAGCAGTACTTC.

The rearrangement links TRBV29-1 to TRBJ1-5; D unclear. The V gene's germline CDR1 is SQVTM and CDR2 ANQGSEA. The CDR3 has 13 amino acids. Deletions cut 0 bases from V and 3 bases from J, with 6 bases between. The CDR3 bases are TGCAGCGTTGAAGACGGTTACAATCAGCCCCAGCATTTT. Its protein is CSVEDGYNQPQHF.

The chain links TRBV5-6 to TRBJ1-6, with 7 bases fitting TRBD1. Germline loops: CDR1 SGHDT, CDR2 YYEEEE. CDR3 length: 16 residues. With 4 bases clipped from V and 0 bases from J, the junction kept 4 bases outside the gene matches. CDR3 sequence (DNA): TGTGCCAGCAGCCAGACAGGGAGCTCCTATAATTCACCCCTCCACTTT. As protein: CASSQTGSSYNSPLHF.

The sample holds a few counts of this clone. The chain is built from TRBV28 and TRBJ2-7, with TRBD2 matching over 7 bases. The length of the CDR3 is 12 residues. Germline trimming cut 6 bases from V and 10 bases from J; bases unmatched to any gene: 9. CDR1 and CDR2 (germline): MDHEN, SYDVKM. CDR3 protein: CASRLGRGSQYF. The CDR3 region has the DNA TGTGCCAGCAGGCTTGGGAGGGGCTCCCAGTACTTC.

This chain links TRBV7-2 with TRBJ1-6; TRBD1 matches 9 bases. The CDR3 contains 19 residues. CDR1 SGHTA and CDR2 FQGNSA come from the germline V gene. J lost 9 bases, V lost 5 bases, and 20 bases had no gene match. This CDR3 reads CASSPNSGQGAGGSSPLHF. The CDR3 DNA reads TGTGCCAGCAGCCCAAATTCGGGACAGGGAGCCGGTGGGAGTTCACCCCTCCACTTT.

V and J are TRBV7-9 and TRBJ1-3, with D possibly being TRBD1 (5 bases). CDR1 SEHNR and CDR2 FQNEAQ come from the germline V gene (reference sequence). This CDR3 is 15 amino acids long. V was pared by 7 bases and J by 0 bases, with 13 bases between. CDR3 bases: TGTGCCAGCACGGGGGGGGTCTCCTCTGGAAACACCATATATTTT. It specifies CASTGGVSSGNTIYF.

The chain links TRBV27 to TRBJ2-1; 11 nucleotides align to TRBD2. This CDR3 is 14 amino acids long. In germline, CDR1 is MNHEY, CDR2 SMNVEV (reference sequence). With V trimmed by 7 bases and J by 10 bases, 9 bases remained unmatched. The DNA of the CDR3 is TGTGCCAGCACGACTAGCGGGGCCAAGAGGGAGCAGTTCTTC. It translates to CASTTSGAKREQFF.

The chain carries TRBV9 and TRBJ1-4, with 8 bases lining up with TRBD1. Trimming at V came to 4 bases and at J to 3 bases, leaving 11 bases not matched to a gene. The CDR3 is 17 amino acids. Germline loops: CDR1 SGDLS, CDR2 YYNGEE. The CDR3 spells CASSPGQGGVSNEKLFF. Here the CDR3 DNA reads TGTGCCAGCAGCCCCGGACAGGGTGGAGTGTCTAATGAAAAACTGTTTTTT.

This clone was observed a handful of times. This chain joins TRBV6-1 and TRBJ1-4, with D maybe TRBD1 (5 bases). Trimming took off 8 bases at V and 14 bases at J, with 12 bases between the two ends. The CDR3 runs 10 residues. CDR1 and CDR2 from the germline V gene are MNHNS and SASEGT. CDR3 coding DNA: TGTGCCAGCCGTGGGGGGGTTCTGTTTTTT. Its translation: CASRGGVLFF.

The chain couples TRBV9 to TRBJ2-2, with D hard to call. V was cut by 3 bases and J by 5 bases, with 14 bases left in between. CDR3 length: 15 residues. The germline V gene has CDR1 SGDLS and CDR2 YYNGEE. The CDR3 DNA reads TGTGCCAGCAGCGGTCCAGGCGTGGGTACCGGGGAGCTGTTTTTT. It translates to CASSGPGVGTGELFF.

This chain links TRBV6-1 with TRBJ1-6; D might be TRBD1 (6 bases). The CDR3 totals 12 residues. Germline V lookup: CDR1 MNHNS, CDR2 SASEGT. The V gene lost 1 base and the J gene lost 14 bases, with 9 bases spanning the gap. The DNA of the CDR3 is TGTGCCAGCAGTGAAGGAGGGGGAGCCCTCCACTTT. Translation gives CASSEGGGALHF.

This clone was observed a handful of times. The gene calls are TRBV28 and TRBJ1-4, with TRBD1 identical over 8 bases. This CDR3 is 15 amino acids long. Germline V CDR1 and CDR2: MDHEN, SYDVKM. Germline trimming cut 5 bases from V and 8 bases from J; bases unmatched to any gene: 10. CDR3 DNA sequence: TGTGCCAGCAGTACCAATACAGGGGGAGGCGAAAAACTGTTTTTT. This encodes CASSTNTGGGEKLFF. Complete variable domain (other parts from reference TRBV28 and TRBJ1-4): DVKVTQSSRYLVKRTGEKVFLECVQDMDHENMFWYRQDPGLGLRLIYFSYDVKMKEKGDIPEGYSVSREKKERFSLILESASTNQTSMYLCASSTNTGGGEKLFFGSGTQLSVL.

This chain links TRBV5-4 with TRBJ1-3; D is unresolved. CDR1 is SGHNT and CDR2 is YYREEE in the germline V gene (reference sequence). The V and J ends lost 0 bases and 4 bases respectively, with 11 bases between them. The CDR3 extends over 15 amino acids. CDR3 sequence: CASSLGGINGNTIYF. CDR3 sequence (DNA): TGTGCCAGCAGCTTGGGAGGGATCAACGGAAACACCATATATTTT. Complete variable domain (other parts from reference TRBV5-4 and TRBJ1-3): ETGVTQSPTHLIKTRGQQVTLRCSSQSGHNTVSWYQQALGQGPQFIFQYYREEENGRGNFPPRFSGLQFPNYSSELNVNALELDDSALYLCASSLGGINGNTIYFGEGSWLTVV.

The chain recombines TRBV11-2 with TRBJ1-5; no clear D gene. This CDR3 is 13 amino acids long. The germline V gene has CDR1 SGHAT and CDR2 FQNNGV. Trimming shortened V by 1 base and J by 5 bases, and 6 bases separated the two germline ends. In nucleotides, the CDR3 is TGTGCCAGCAGCTTAGCTGAGGATCAGCCCCAGCATTTT. Translated, it gives CASSLAEDQPQHF.

The rearrangement joins TRBV5-6 to TRBJ1-2; D unresolved. Germline V gene data show CDR1 as SGHDT and CDR2 as YYEEEE. The V and J ends lost 1 base and 4 bases respectively, with 11 bases between them. This CDR3 spans 14 amino acids. The CDR3 reads CASSLPLGGYGYTF. The DNA of the CDR3 is TGTGCCAGCAGCTTGCCCCTAGGAGGCTATGGCTACACCTTC.

This clone was seen only a few times. The chain uses TRBV19 and TRBJ2-3, with 14 nucleotides matching TRBD2. This CDR3 has 15 amino acids. The germline V gene has CDR1 LNHDA and CDR2 SQIVND (reference sequence). Losses at the gene ends were 5 bases for V and 6 bases for J; bases not matched to a gene: 4. Here the CDR3 DNA reads TGTGCCAGTAGTCCGGGGACTAGCGGGAGTGATACGCAGTATTTT. Its protein is CASSPGTSGSDTQYF.

The J gene is TRBJ2-3, the V gene TRBV5-1; 7 bases are a match to TRBD1. The CDR3 has 15 amino acids. J gave up 2 bases and V 0 bases, and 3 bases lay outside the gene matches. Germline V lookup: CDR1 SGHRS, CDR2 YFSETQ. CDR3 region: CASSLVGQTTDTQYF. For the CDR3, the DNA is TGCGCCAGCAGCTTGGTGGGACAGACCACAGATACGCAGTATTTT.

This clone was recorded once. The rearrangement uses TRBV7-8 and TRBJ2-2; TRBD2 agrees at 7 bases. The V gene end was trimmed by 2 bases and the J gene end by 3 bases; junction bases not matched to a gene: 3. The CDR3 has 15 residues. CDR1 is SGHVS and CDR2 is FQNEAQ in the germline V gene. CDR3 amino acids: CASSLLGGYTGELFF. CDR3 DNA sequence: TGTGCCAGCAGCTTACTCGGGGGGTACACCGGGGAGCTGTTTTTT.

This chain connects TRBV19 to TRBJ1-1, with D possibly TRBD1 on 5 matching bases. The CDR3 is 17 residues long. With 2 bases removed from V and 4 bases from J, the gap between germline ends came to 20 bases. CDR1 is LNHDA and CDR2 is SQIVND in the germline V gene (reference sequence). CDR3 DNA sequence: TGTGCCAGTAGTATATGGGGGGACGACCGGGGTTCCACTGAAGCTTTCTTT. Its translation is CASSIWGDDRGSTEAFF.

This clone was found a few times. CDR3 protein: CAISDPTGTTEAFF. The CDR3 bases are TGTGCCATCAGTGATCCGACAGGGACCACTGAAGCTTTCTTT. V and J are TRBV10-3 and TRBJ1-1; TRBD1 matches 7 bases. The J segment lost 4 bases and the V segment lost 3 bases, leaving 5 bases of the junction unmatched. The CDR3 is 14 residues long. In germline, CDR1 is ENHRY, CDR2 SYGVKD.

The chain links TRBV28 to TRBJ2-7; 11 nucleotides agree with TRBD1. The CDR3 is made up of 16 amino acids. The ends lost 5 bases at V and 5 bases at J; junction bases unmatched: 11. The germline V gene has CDR1 MDHEN and CDR2 SYDVKM. The CDR3 reads CASSPTRTGGWNEQYF. CDR3 bases: TGTGCCAGCAGTCCAACACGGACAGGGGGCTGGAACGAGCAGTACTTC.

In its sample, this clone was seen a few times. The rearrangement joins TRBV4-2 to TRBJ2-7, with unresolved D. CDR1 LGHNA and CDR2 YNFKEQ come from the germline V gene. The CDR3 runs 14 residues. Trimming removed 4 bases from V and 2 bases from J, with 12 bases in between. Here the CDR3 reads CASSPNPGPYEQYF. The CDR3, as DNA: TGTGCCAGCAGCCCCAACCCAGGTCCCTACGAGCAGTACTTC.